This TCR beta chain was profiled in a study of regulatory T cells in long-lasting Graves disease. CDR3-region Arm-PCR and iRepertoire HTBI primers produced the TCR beta libraries. MiXCR, applied by TCRdb to the multiplex PCR reads, yields one record per CDR3 protein. The table lists about 420,000 distinct CDR3 sequences, roughly 15% of them singletons. This clonotype was picked up a small number of times. Its target is unknown. Time point meaning: newly diagnosed GD, antithyroid drugs for less than 3 months. There was RNA extracted from PBMCs, and the TCR library was made from it. Study results and caveats: Persistent disease was associated with favored TRBV28 usage and with favored use of TRBJ1-2 and TRBJ2-5.

Per germline, CDR1 LGHDT and CDR2 YNNKEL (reference sequence). The CDR3 length is 13 residues. Deletions cut 3 bases from V and 4 bases from J, with 7 bases between. This sample also belongs to another study, concerning T cells in Graves' hyperthyroidism and ophthalmopathy.

The sample was peripheral blood mononuclear cells (PBMCs), taken at new diagnosis, from a patient treated with antithyroid drugs. This chain links TRBV3-1 with TRBJ1-5; D unclear. The sequence came from a woman aged 18-30 years with Graves disease. The DNA for the CDR3 is TGTGCCAGCAGCCAGTCGGAGAATCAGCCCCAGCATTTT. It is translated as CASSQSENQPQHF.